A selection of T cell receptor beta chains follows, all from one sample in a study of T cell responses to AZD1222 COVID-19 vaccine. Sequencing used immunoSEQ multiplex PCR; TCRdb keeps in-frame clones, though not all of them. Among approximately 160,000 clones listed, 92% were seen once. Source: peripheral blood, taken 28 days after the second AZD1222 dose. These receptors all come from an adult who received the AZD1222 COVID-19 vaccine. CDR3s include the opening cysteine and the closing phenylalanine or tryptophan. D genes are given only for firm matches. The listing skips clone size in some rows; elsewhere it reads once, few, many or a size class.

D	V	size	J	length	CDR3	DNA
TRBD1	TRBV19	-	TRBJ2-2	17	CASRKPGQGSNTGELFF	TGTGCCAGTAGGAAGCCCGGACAGGGTTCGAACACCGGGGAGCTGTTTTTT
-	TRBV7-3	-	TRBJ2-7	14	CASSFPFASYEQYF	TGTGCCAGCAGCTTCCCCTTTGCTTCCTACGAGCAGTACTTC
TRBD1	TRBV29-1	few	TRBJ1-4	13	CSFGDSWNEKLFF	TGCAGCTTCGGGGACAGTTGGAATGAAAAACTGTTTTTT
TRBD2	TRBV7-6	-	TRBJ2-1	13	CASSHARGDEQFF	TGTGCCAGCAGTCATGCACGGGGGGATGAGCAGTTCTTC
-	TRBV5-1	-	TRBJ1-2	16	CASSLAPAGANYGYTF	TGCGCCAGCAGCTTGGCTCCGGCCGGTGCTAACTATGGCTACACCTTC
-	TRBV2	-	TRBJ2-7	14	CASLKVQGSYEQYF	TGTGCCAGCCTAAAAGTACAGGGAAGCTACGAGCAGTACTTC
TRBD1	TRBV3-1/TRBV3-2	-	TRBJ1-2	14	CASSPRDRAYGYTF	TGTGCCAGCAGCCCACGGGACAGAGCTTATGGCTACACCTTC
TRBD1	TRBV5-1	-	TRBJ2-1	16	CASSFGQGVYSNEQFF	TGCGCCAGCAGCTTCGGACAGGGTGTATACTCGAATGAGCAGTTCTTC
-	TRBV2	-	TRBJ2-7	15	CASSETPGKPYEQYF	TGTGCCAGCAGTGAAACCCCCGGGAAACCCTACGAGCAGTACTTC
-	TRBV18	-	TRBJ1-1	14	CASSLPGAITEAFF	TGTGCCAGCTCACTCCCGGGGGCGATCACTGAAGCTTTCTTT
-	TRBV18	-	TRBJ2-5	14	CASSRRDDQETQYF	TGTGCCAGCTCACGCCGGGACGATCAAGAGACCCAGTACTTC
TRBD1	TRBV19	once	TRBJ1-1	16	CASSIGGQTLNTEAFF	TGTGCCAGTAGTATAGGGGGACAGACATTGAACACTGAAGCTTTCTTT
TRBD1	TRBV25-1	few	TRBJ1-2	14	CASSPGGESSGYTF	TGTGCCAGCAGCCCAGGGGGCGAAAGTTCTGGCTACACCTTC
-	TRBV5-1	-	TRBJ1-1	14	CASSLFSVNTEAFF	TGCGCCAGCAGCTTGTTTTCAGTGAACACTGAAGCTTTCTTT
-	TRBV19	once	TRBJ1-1	16	CASRPDGGRGNTEAFF	TGTGCCAGTAGGCCGGACGGGGGGCGAGGGAACACTGAAGCTTTCTTT
-	TRBV10-3	-	TRBJ1-5	15	CAISEGREPNQPQHF	TGTGCCATCAGTGAGGGGAGGGAACCCAATCAGCCCCAGCATTTT
-	TRBV7-9	once	TRBJ1-3	16	CASSAWLERDGNTIYF	TGTGCCAGCAGCGCATGGTTGGAGAGGGATGGAAACACCATATATTTT
-	TRBV2	-	TRBJ1-3	14	CASKQGSSGNTIYF	TGTGCCAGCAAACAGGGATCCTCTGGAAACACCATATATTTT
TRBD1	TRBV6-6	-	TRBJ1-3	13	CASSYDRENTIYF	TGTGCCAGCAGTTACGACAGGGAAAACACCATATATTTT
-	TRBV2	-	TRBJ1-4	14	CASYRDGSREKLFF	TGTGCCAGCTACCGGGACGGCAGTAGGGAAAAACTGTTTTTT
-	TRBV19	-	TRBJ1-2	15	CASSPTRGTDYGYTF	TGTGCCAGTAGTCCGACGAGGGGGACGGACTATGGCTACACCTTC
-	TRBV6-2/TRBV6-3	-	TRBJ1-1	15	CASSWPGAMNTEAFF	TGTGCCAGCAGTTGGCCGGGGGCAATGAACACTGAAGCTTTCTTT
-	TRBV18	-	TRBJ1-1	13	CASSPSPNTEAFF	TGTGCCAGCTCACCATCGCCGAACACTGAAGCTTTCTTT
-	TRBV19	few	TRBJ1-5	14	CASSIDLWRQPQHF	TGTGCCAGTAGTATAGATCTATGGAGACAGCCCCAGCATTTT
-	TRBV5-1	-	TRBJ2-3	13	CASRAGPRDTQYF	TGCGCCAGCAGGGCAGGTCCCCGGGATACGCAGTATTTT
-	TRBV30	-	TRBJ2-7	11	CAWGSSYEQYF	TGTGCCTGGGGCAGCTCCTACGAGCAGTACTTC
-	TRBV5-4	-	TRBJ1-1	16	CASSWKGGRGNTEAFF	TGTGCCAGCAGCTGGAAGGGGGGCCGGGGGAACACTGAAGCTTTCTTT
-	TRBV6-5	once	TRBJ1-1	14	CASTAGLGNTEAFF	TGTGCCAGCACCGCCGGCCTCGGTAACACTGAAGCTTTCTTT
TRBD1	TRBV6-7	-	TRBJ1-1	16	CASSYKQGAQVTEAFF	TGTGCCAGCAGTTACAAACAGGGGGCACAAGTCACTGAAGCTTTCTTT
-	TRBV6-5	-	TRBJ1-2	15	CASSYQGLGSYGYTF	TGTGCCAGCAGTTACCAGGGGCTAGGTAGCTATGGCTACACCTTC
-	TRBV4-1	-	TRBJ2-5	11	CASSQRETQYF	TGCGCCAGCAGCCAAAGAGAGACCCAGTACTTC
-	TRBV15	-	TRBJ1-5	15	CATSRARAPNQPQHF	TGTGCCACCAGCAGAGCGCGGGCCCCAAATCAGCCCCAGCATTTT
-	TRBV6-5	-	TRBJ2-7	15	CASSLRPGQPYEQYF	TGTGCCAGCAGTCTGAGGCCCGGACAGCCCTACGAGCAGTACTTC
-	TRBV11-2	-	TRBJ1-4	13	CASSPLTYEKLFF	TGTGCCAGCAGCCCGCTGACCTATGAAAAACTGTTTTTT
-	TRBV7-9	-	TRBJ1-1	15	CASSLVQAPFAEAFF	TGTGCCAGCAGCTTAGTCCAGGCCCCGTTCGCTGAAGCTTTCTTT
-	TRBV14	once	TRBJ2-3	14	CASSQGQPTDTQYF	TGTGCCAGCAGCCAAGGACAGCCCACAGATACGCAGTATTTT
-	TRBV20-1	-	TRBJ1-1	13	CSASWVLDTEAFF	TGCAGTGCTAGTTGGGTGTTGGACACTGAAGCTTTCTTT
TRBD1	TRBV5-1	-	TRBJ2-7	15	CASSLTPGQGYEQYF	TGCGCCAGCAGCTTAACTCCGGGACAGGGCTACGAGCAGTACTTC
-	TRBV5-1	-	TRBJ2-5	15	CASSGNAGHPGFQYF	TGCGCCAGCAGCGGAAATGCGGGACACCCCGGGTTCCAGTACTTC
TRBD1	TRBV10-3	once	TRBJ2-7	16	CAISENPPGQFYEQYF	TGTGCCATCAGTGAGAACCCTCCGGGACAGTTCTACGAGCAGTACTTC
TRBD2	TRBV2	-	TRBJ2-1	19	CASSAQRGGGAPTYNEQFF	TGTGCCAGCAGCGCGCAACGGGGCGGGGGAGCTCCTACCTACAATGAGCAGTTCTTC
TRBD2	TRBV6-5	-	TRBJ2-1	16	CASSWRLAGRNNEQFF	TGTGCCAGCAGTTGGAGACTAGCGGGCCGAAACAATGAGCAGTTCTTC
-	TRBV12-5	-	TRBJ1-1	14	CASGAWGLNTEAFF	TGTGCTAGTGGGGCCTGGGGCCTGAACACTGAAGCTTTCTTT
-	TRBV11-2	-	TRBJ1-6	17	CASSLDLSAQYNSPLHF	TGTGCCAGCAGCTTAGATCTCTCGGCTCAATATAATTCACCCCTCCACTTT
TRBD1	TRBV29-1	-	TRBJ1-1	13	CSVGGQENTEAFF	TGCAGCGTTGGCGGACAGGAAAACACTGAAGCTTTCTTT
TRBD1	TRBV18	-	TRBJ1-4	15	CASSLLQGADEKLFF	TGTGCCAGCTCTCTTCTACAGGGGGCGGATGAAAAACTGTTTTTT
-	TRBV5-1	-	TRBJ1-4	16	CASSLSPGATNEKLFF	TGCGCCAGCAGCTTATCTCCGGGGGCAACTAATGAAAAACTGTTTTTT
-	TRBV5-1	-	TRBJ1-6	16	CASSLVGGRENSPLHF	TGCGCCAGCAGCCTCGTCGGTGGCAGGGAGAATTCACCCCTCCACTTT
-	TRBV30	once	TRBJ1-2	12	CACLSRVGGYTF	TGTGCCTGTCTATCACGGGTGGGTGGCTACACCTTC
TRBD1	TRBV2	-	TRBJ1-5	16	CASRRPGQASNQPQHF	TGTGCCAGCAGGCGGCCGGGACAGGCTAGCAATCAGCCCCAGCATTTT
-	TRBV9	-	TRBJ2-3	13	CASSSGTTDTQYF	TGTGCCAGCAGCAGTGGGACCACAGATACGCAGTATTTT
-	TRBV6-5	-	TRBJ2-1	13	CASSYSGAGEQFF	TGTGCCAGCAGTTACTCAGGTGCGGGCGAGCAGTTCTTC
-	TRBV4-2	-	TRBJ2-5	14	CASSLQSGQETQYF	TGTGCCAGCAGCCTACAATCGGGCCAAGAGACCCAGTACTTC
-	TRBV14	-	TRBJ1-3	16	CASSQAGDPYVNTIYF	TGTGCCAGCAGCCAAGCCGGAGATCCTTATGTAAACACCATATATTTT
-	TRBV9	-	TRBJ2-1	16	CASSPETGAPYNEQFF	TGTGCCAGCAGCCCAGAAACGGGGGCCCCCTACAATGAGCAGTTCTTC
-	TRBV7-6	few	TRBJ1-2	15	CASSLSSGGRDGYTF	TGTGCCAGCAGCTTATCTTCCGGCGGCCGAGATGGCTACACCTTC
-	TRBV5-4	-	TRBJ2-3	13	CASSPPGTDTQYF	TGTGCCAGCAGCCCCCCGGGCACAGATACGCAGTATTTT
-	TRBV6-1	-	TRBJ2-1	14	CASSELLSTDEQFF	TGTGCCAGCAGTGAACTCCTTTCAACGGATGAGCAGTTCTTC